This TCR beta chain was found in a study of CD8 T cells in Susac syndrome. About 0.5 to 1 ug RNA was reverse transcribed with random hexamers. immunoSEQ multiplex PCR amplified TCR beta CDR3 across 54 Vbeta, 13 Jbeta. TCRdb processed the immunoSEQ multiplex PCR reads anew with MiXCR; each CDR3 protein has one entry. Of about 210,000 distinct CDR3 sequences listed, roughly 94% are singletons. Germline values: CDR1 SQVTM, CDR2 ANQGSEA. There are 13 residues in the CDR3. The V end lost 7 bases, the J end lost 0 bases, and 12 bases lay between the germline ends. It was healthy donors who served as the controls, matched for age and sex. TEMRA cells were FACS-enriched, unlike CD8+ and CD4+ T cells, which were negatively isolated.

This clonotype was obtained from a human donor in good health. The material sequenced was CD4+ T cells from PBMCs. The V and J genes are TRBV29-1 and TRBJ1-1; D gene uncertain. CDR3 nucleotides: TGCAGCGCCGATCCCGGGTTGAACACTGAAGCTTTCTTT. Translating it yields CSADPGLNTEAFF.